The T cell receptor beta chain described here comes from a study of cytomegalovirus exposure and HLA in healthy donors. About the research overall: About 85 million unique TCR sequences came from HLA-typed donors in an early release. The study, taken as a whole, reports: It was reported in a later analysis that an Asian-associated ancestry cluster showed fewer N-insertions than the roughly 660-donor mean. Researchers reported from a later analysis that most CMV-associated TCR beta chains appeared HLA-restricted. Earlier analysis yielded a pattern in which most TCR beta V segments were productive about 90% or about 30% of the time.

With V trimmed by 4 bases and J by 4 bases, 2 bases remained unmatched. The CDR3 contains 14 residues. Germline V lookup: CDR1 MNHNS, CDR2 SASEGT. In this sample, this clone turned up a few times. What it binds is unknown. Primers: 60 Vbeta forward and 13 Jbeta reverse. This table comes from immunoSEQ multiplex PCR, and its TCRdb copy is limited to in-frame clones, with some not included. The sample yields 90,000 to 150,000 clones, roughly 63% seen once. The clonotype comes from a man aged 40-50 years in good health and CMV-seropositive. The J gene is TRBJ1-1, the V gene TRBV6-1; 11 bases line up with TRBD1. The specimen sequenced was PBMCs. The CDR3 DNA is TGTGCCAGCAGTGGGGACAGGGGGGCCACTGAAGCTTTCTTT. It is translated as CASSGDRGATEAFF.